This TCR beta chain stems from a study of blood T cell repertoires in COVID-19. Overall study context: The origin of the acute and convalescent COVID-19 samples was the United States, Italy and Spain.

CDR1 is SGHRS and CDR2 is YFSETQ in the germline V gene. Trimming removed 6 bases from V and 7 bases from J, with 19 bases in between. CDR3 size: 14 residues. Authors' methods: Cell counts per sample came from amplifying reference gene primers. Measured with immunoSEQ multiplex PCR; TCRdb has only the in-frame clones, and not every one. Clone size and the V and J calls come from that table; the DNA yielded D and trimming. The sample contains about 280,000 clones, about nine tenths of which appear only once. This clone showed up just once. Sequencing was done on a sample of peripheral blood. This receptor was obtained from a woman aged 45-59 years who had recovered from COVID-19. The chain couples TRBV5-1 to TRBJ2-5; tentative D call: TRBD2 (5 bases). The CDR3 nucleotides read TGCGCCAGCAATCCCGACCGAACCGGAGGGACCCAGTACTTC. This encodes CASNPDRTGGTQYF.